One and the same sample provided the 19 T cell receptor beta chains below, sequenced in a study of T cells in Graves' hyperthyroidism and ophthalmopathy. The CDR3 regions of TCR beta were amplified from RNA transcripts. First-round RT-PCR with HTBI primers amplified the TCR CDR3 region. TCRdb reprocessed the multiplex PCR reads with MiXCR, giving one entry per CDR3 protein. The sample has around 500,000 distinct CDR3 sequences, 14% seen once. Input material: blood. These receptors came from a middle-aged woman with Graves' hyperthyroidism.

This clonotype turned up a few times. This chain joins TRBV5-1 and TRBJ1-5, with TRBD1 matching over 8 bases. Unmatched junction bases numbered 10, after V lost 4 bases and J lost 1 base. This CDR3 has 17 residues. Germline V gives CDR1 SGHRS, CDR2 YFSETQ. The CDR3 sequence: CASSQGTGQESNQPQHF. As DNA, the CDR3 is TGCGCCAGCAGCCAAGGGACAGGTCAGGAGAGCAATCAGCCCCAGCATTTT.

In its sample, this clonotype was seen many times. The rearrangement joins TRBV29-1 to TRBJ1-2; a possible D gene is TRBD1 (5 bases). The ends were cut back, 4 bases at V and 7 bases at J, with 19 bases in the middle. Germline-derived CDR1 and CDR2 are SQVTM and ANQGSEA. The CDR3 totals 14 residues. The CDR3 bases are TGCAGCGTTGCACCCCCCGGGACTGGTCGTGGCTACACCTTC. Protein: CSVAPPGTGRGYTF.

In this sample, this clonotype turned up many times. The chain employs TRBV7-2 and TRBJ2-1; D gene unclear. This CDR3 region has 15 residues. Trimming pared 1 base from V and 7 bases from J, leaving 14 bases between. Per the germline V gene, CDR1 is SGHTA and CDR2 is FQGNSA. The CDR3 loop is CASSLGWAVANEQFF. CDR3 nucleotide sequence: TGTGCCAGCAGCTTAGGCTGGGCGGTCGCGAATGAGCAGTTCTTC.

The chain combines TRBV15 with TRBJ1-1; D is undetermined. The V end was cut by 4 bases, the J end by 6 bases, with 12 bases between. The CDR3 consists of 13 residues. Germline loops: CDR1 LNHNV, CDR2 YYDKDF (reference sequence). This CDR3 reads CATSKPGRPEAFF. CDR3 nucleotide sequence: TGTGCCACCAGCAAACCCGGGAGGCCTGAAGCTTTCTTT.

This clonotype was seen a few times. The chain uses TRBV24-1 and TRBJ2-7; D uncertain. The CDR3 length is 13 residues. Deletions cut 5 bases from V and 5 bases from J, with 12 bases between. Germline V gene sequence: CDR1 KGHDR, CDR2 SFDVKD. The CDR3 here is CATSAQDRHEQYF. In nucleotides, the CDR3 is TGTGCCACCAGTGCCCAGGACCGGCACGAGCAGTACTTC.

This clonotype has a count of ten or more. This rearrangement joins TRBV28 to TRBJ2-1, with D hard to call. The ends were cut back, 4 bases at V and 4 bases at J, with 8 bases in the middle. Germline values: CDR1 MDHEN, CDR2 SYDVKM. The CDR3 consists of 13 residues. CDR3 nucleotide sequence: TGTGCCAGCAGTTCCCTGCCGTACAATGAGCAGTTCTTC. It codes for CASSSLPYNEQFF.

This clonotype was picked up many times. This sequence joins TRBV30 and TRBJ1-5; D is unclear. Germline CDR1 and CDR2: GTSNPN and SVGIG (reference sequence). CDR3 length equals 14 residues. Trimming pared 1 base from V and 2 bases from J, leaving 9 bases between. The CDR3 DNA sequence: TGTGCCTGGAGTGGGGCACTTCGCAATCAGCCCCAGCATTTT. Its translation is CAWSGALRNQPQHF.

This clonotype was seen repeatedly, ten times or more. CDR3 protein: CASSDQGAGELFF. CDR3 nucleotide sequence: TGTGCCAGCAGTGATCAAGGAGCGGGGGAGCTGTTTTTT. The chain joins TRBV2 to TRBJ2-2; D is unresolved. Trimming stripped 3 bases from V and 8 bases from J, with 10 bases between. The CDR3 has 13 residues. CDR1 SNHLY and CDR2 FYNNEI come from the germline V gene.

This clonotype has just a few counts. The rearrangement joins TRBV25-1 to TRBJ2-3, with D perhaps matching TRBD2 (6 bases). The CDR3 runs to 15 residues. CDR1 and CDR2 from the germline V gene are MGHDK and SYGVNS. The V and J ends lost 2 bases and 0 bases respectively, with 9 bases between them. In DNA form, the CDR3 reads TGTGCCAGCAGTGAAGTCGGGGGTAGCACAGATACGCAGTATTTT. As protein: CASSEVGGSTDTQYF.

Many counts were recorded for this clonotype. The J gene is TRBJ2-7, the V gene TRBV11-2; 8 nucleotides align to TRBD2. Germline assignment: CDR1 SGHAT and CDR2 FQNNGV. This CDR3 comprises 14 residues. After removal of 6 bases from V and 1 base from J, the junction contained 5 bases not matched to a gene. CDR3 amino acids: CASRRASGSYEQYF. CDR3 in DNA: TGTGCCAGCAGGAGGGCTAGCGGGTCCTACGAGCAGTACTTC.

The chain employs TRBV10-1 and TRBJ2-3, with D possibly being TRBD2 (6 bases). Germline CDR1 and CDR2: WNHNN and SYGVQD (reference sequence). V lost 4 bases and J 4 bases, leaving 15 bases between the germline ends. The CDR3 has 15 amino acids. As DNA, the CDR3 is TGCGCCAGCAGTGCCACTAGCAGTAGCGCAGATACGCAGTATTTT. It is translated as CASSATSSSADTQYF.

The chain couples TRBV19 to TRBJ2-1; TRBD1 matches 9 bases. J gave up 0 bases and V 4 bases, and 7 bases lay outside the gene matches. This CDR3 spans 17 amino acids. The germline gives CDR1 LNHDA, CDR2 SQIVND (reference sequence). CDR3 sequence reads: CASSKGTGPSSYNEQFF. As DNA, the CDR3 is TGTGCCAGTAGTAAGGGGACAGGGCCAAGCTCCTACAATGAGCAGTTCTTC.

The rearrangement uses TRBV7-3 and TRBJ2-2; 12 bases map to TRBD2. Germline V gene lookup returns CDR1 SGHTA and CDR2 FQGTGA. The ends lost 4 bases at V and 6 bases at J; junction bases unmatched: 15. CDR3 size: 19 residues. Written as DNA, the CDR3 is TGTGCCAGCAGCTCCCGTAAAAAGACTAGCGGGAGATTCTCCGGGGAGCTGTTTTTT. It translates to CASSSRKKTSGRFSGELFF.

This clonotype was detected ten times or more. This rearrangement joins TRBV20-1 to TRBJ2-7; the D gene is possibly TRBD2 (5 bases). Trimming shortened V by 4 bases and J by 0 bases, and 16 bases separated the two germline ends. Per the germline V gene, CDR1 is DFQATT and CDR2 is SNEGSKA (reference sequence). The CDR3 covers 15 residues. The CDR3 region has the DNA TGCAGTGCTACACACCCCAAGGCGGGCTCCTACGAGCAGTACTTC. Protein sequence: CSATHPKAGSYEQYF.

As concerns this clonotype: A much larger clone differs by one base, so this may be a read error. The rearrangement joins TRBV20-1 to TRBJ2-5; 11 nucleotides line up with TRBD1. CDR3 length: 16 amino acids. The germline CDR1 and CDR2 sequences are DFQATT and SNEGSKA (reference sequence). The CDR3 sequence: CNARRSDRGPQETQYF. For the CDR3, the DNA is TGCAATGCTAGAAGGTCGGACAGGGGGCCTCAAGAGACCCAGTACTTC.

Many counts were recorded for this clonotype. The rearrangement joins TRBV4-1 to TRBJ2-2; 8 positions agree with TRBD2. The V and J ends lost 6 bases and 4 bases, in that order; junction bases with no gene match: 10. This CDR3 has 16 amino acids. Germline values: CDR1 MGHRA, CDR2 YSYEKL. CDR3 nucleotide sequence: TGCGCCAGCAGTCGTGGAGCGGGAGTTGTCACCGGGGAGCTGTTTTTT. Amino acids: CASSRGAGVVTGELFF.

In its sample, this clonotype was seen many times. The V and J genes are TRBV28 and TRBJ2-2; perhaps D is TRBD1 or TRBD2 (5 bases each). Looked up from germline, CDR1 is MDHEN and CDR2 is SYDVKM. V was shortened by 4 bases and J by 7 bases, with 19 bases between the two germline ends. CDR3 length: 16 amino acids. In DNA, the CDR3 is TGTGCCAGCAGTTCACCCGGGGCCGCGCGGTACGGGGAGCTGTTTTTT. Its protein is CASSSPGAARYGELFF.

The rearrangement links TRBV7-9 to TRBJ2-7; 10 nucleotides line up with TRBD2. In germline, CDR1 is SEHNR, CDR2 FQNEAQ (reference sequence). The CDR3 loop spans 18 amino acids. Unmatched junction bases numbered 15, after V lost 2 bases and J lost 5 bases. The CDR3 DNA is TGTGCCAGCAGCTTACGGGGGATATTGACTAGCGGGTTCAACGAGCAGTACTTC. The encoded protein is CASSLRGILTSGFNEQYF.

This clonotype was recorded at least ten times. The chain combines TRBV28 with TRBJ2-1; either TRBD1 or TRBD2 may fit D (5 bases each). The CDR3 loop spans 11 amino acids. Germline values: CDR1 MDHEN, CDR2 SYDVKM. V lost 6 bases and J lost 9, with 9 bases in between. In nucleotides, the CDR3 is TGTGCCAGCAGAGAGAGGGGTGAGCAGTTCTTC. Its translation: CASRERGEQFF.